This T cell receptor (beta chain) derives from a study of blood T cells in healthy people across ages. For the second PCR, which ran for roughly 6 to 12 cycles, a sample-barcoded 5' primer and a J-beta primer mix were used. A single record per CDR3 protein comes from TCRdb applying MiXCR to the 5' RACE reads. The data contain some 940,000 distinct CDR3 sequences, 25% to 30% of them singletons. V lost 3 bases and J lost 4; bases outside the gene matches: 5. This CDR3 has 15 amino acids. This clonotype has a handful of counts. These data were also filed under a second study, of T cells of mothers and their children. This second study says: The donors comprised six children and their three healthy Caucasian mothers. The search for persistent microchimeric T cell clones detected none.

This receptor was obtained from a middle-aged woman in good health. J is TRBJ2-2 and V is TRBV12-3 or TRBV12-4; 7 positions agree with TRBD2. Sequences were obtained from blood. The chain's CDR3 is CASSFQAGITGELFF. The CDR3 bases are TGTGCCAGCAGTTTTCAAGCGGGGATCACCGGGGAGCTGTTTTTT.